This T cell receptor beta chain appears in the sequencing data of a study of blood T cell repertoires in COVID-19. At the level of the study: Acute and convalescent COVID-19 samples came from the United States, Italy and Spain. T cells, B-cell-depleted T cells, or PBMCs provided the cDNA or gDNA that served as material.

Germline V gives CDR1 SGHTA, CDR2 FQGNSA. The V and J ends lost 4 bases and 5 bases respectively, with 11 bases between them. The CDR3 consists of 13 residues. In the original analysis: The authors estimated nucleated cell counts from reference gene primer amplification. Profiled with immunoSEQ multiplex PCR; TCRdb holds only in-frame clones, not every one. Clone size and the V and J calls come from that table; the DNA yielded D and trimming. This table holds approximately 170,000 clones, approximately 79% found once. Sequenced sample: peripheral blood. This clonotype was sampled from a woman aged 45 to 65 with acute or convalescent COVID-19. The chain links TRBV7-2 to TRBJ2-5; no clear D gene. The CDR3, as DNA: TGTGCCAGCAGCTCTTTCGGGTGGGAGACCCAGTACTTC. Amino acids: CASSSFGWETQYF. The variable domain in full, with the rest retrieved from reference TRBV7-2 and TRBJ2-5, is GAGVSQSPSNKVTEKGKDVELRCDPISGHTALYWYRQSLGQGLEFLIYFQGNSAPDKSGLPSDRFSAERTGGSVSTLTIQRTQQEDSAVYLCASSSFGWETQYFGPGTRLLVL.